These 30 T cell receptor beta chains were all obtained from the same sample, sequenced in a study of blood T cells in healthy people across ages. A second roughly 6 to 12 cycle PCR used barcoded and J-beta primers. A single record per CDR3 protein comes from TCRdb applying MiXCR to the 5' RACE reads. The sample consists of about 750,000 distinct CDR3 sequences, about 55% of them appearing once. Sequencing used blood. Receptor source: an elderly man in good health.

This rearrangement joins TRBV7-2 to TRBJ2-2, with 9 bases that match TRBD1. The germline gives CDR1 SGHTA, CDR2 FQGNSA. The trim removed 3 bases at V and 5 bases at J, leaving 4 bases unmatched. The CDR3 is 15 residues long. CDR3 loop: CASSLGTGQTGELFF. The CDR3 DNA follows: TGTGCCAGCAGCTTGGGGACAGGGCAAACCGGGGAGCTGTTTTTT.

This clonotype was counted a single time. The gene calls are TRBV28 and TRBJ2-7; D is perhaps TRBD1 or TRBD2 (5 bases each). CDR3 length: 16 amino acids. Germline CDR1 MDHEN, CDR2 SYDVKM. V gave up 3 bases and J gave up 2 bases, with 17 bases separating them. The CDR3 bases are TGTGCCAGCAGTTTGCCTTCGGGACCCTGGGCCTACGAGCAGTACTTC. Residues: CASSLPSGPWAYEQYF.

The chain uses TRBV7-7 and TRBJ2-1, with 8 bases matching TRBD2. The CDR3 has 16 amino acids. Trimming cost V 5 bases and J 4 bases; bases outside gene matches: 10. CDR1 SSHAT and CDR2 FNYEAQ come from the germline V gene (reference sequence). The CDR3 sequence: CASSPTGLASYNEQFF. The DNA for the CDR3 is TGTGCCAGCAGCCCCACAGGACTAGCATCTTACAATGAGCAGTTCTTC.

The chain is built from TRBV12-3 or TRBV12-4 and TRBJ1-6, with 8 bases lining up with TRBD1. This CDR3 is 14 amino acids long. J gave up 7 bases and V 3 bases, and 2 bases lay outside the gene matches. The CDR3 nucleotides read TGTGCCAGCAGTTTTGGACAGGGAAATTCACCCCTCCACTTT. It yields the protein CASSFGQGNSPLHF.

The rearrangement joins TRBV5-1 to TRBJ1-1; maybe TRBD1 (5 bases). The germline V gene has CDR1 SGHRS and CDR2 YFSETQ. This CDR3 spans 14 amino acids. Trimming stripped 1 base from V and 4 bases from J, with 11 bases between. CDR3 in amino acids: CASSLIRGGTEAFF. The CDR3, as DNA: TGCGCCAGCAGCTTGATACGGGGCGGCACTGAAGCTTTCTTT. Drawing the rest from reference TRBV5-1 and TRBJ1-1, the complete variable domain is KAGVTQTPRYLIKTRGQQVTLSCSPISGHRSVSWYQQTPGQGLQFLFEYFSETQRNKGNFPGRFSGRQFSNSRSEMNVSTLELGDSALYLCASSLIRGGTEAFFGQGTRLTVV.

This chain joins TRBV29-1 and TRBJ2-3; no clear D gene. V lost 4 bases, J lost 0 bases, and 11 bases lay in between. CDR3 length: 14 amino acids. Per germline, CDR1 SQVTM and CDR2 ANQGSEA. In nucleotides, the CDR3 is TGCAGCGTTGGTCTGGGCTCTAGCACAGATACGCAGTATTTT. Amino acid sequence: CSVGLGSSTDTQYF.

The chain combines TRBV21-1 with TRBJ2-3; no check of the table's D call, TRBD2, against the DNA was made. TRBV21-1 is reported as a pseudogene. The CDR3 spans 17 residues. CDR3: CASSSSRTSGATDTQYF. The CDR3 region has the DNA TGTGCCAGCAGCTCCTCGAGGACTAGCGGGGCGACAGATACGCAGTATTTT.

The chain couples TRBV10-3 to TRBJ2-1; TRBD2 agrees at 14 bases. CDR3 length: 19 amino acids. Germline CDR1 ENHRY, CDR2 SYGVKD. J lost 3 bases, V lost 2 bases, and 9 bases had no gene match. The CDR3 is CAISEMGLAGDRLYNEQFF. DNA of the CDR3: TGTGCCATCAGTGAGATGGGACTAGCGGGAGACCGGCTCTACAATGAGCAGTTCTTC.

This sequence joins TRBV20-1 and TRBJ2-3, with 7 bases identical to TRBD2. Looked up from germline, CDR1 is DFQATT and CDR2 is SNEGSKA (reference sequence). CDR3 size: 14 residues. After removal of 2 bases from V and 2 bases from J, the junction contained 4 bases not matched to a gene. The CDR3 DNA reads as TGCAGTGCTAGACACAGCGGGACCACAGATACGCAGTATTTT. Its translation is CSARHSGTTDTQYF.

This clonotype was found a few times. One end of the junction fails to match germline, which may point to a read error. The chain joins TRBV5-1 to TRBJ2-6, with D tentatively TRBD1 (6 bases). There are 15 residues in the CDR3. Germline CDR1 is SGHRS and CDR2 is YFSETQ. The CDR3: CASSLGASGANVLTF. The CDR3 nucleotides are TGTGCCAGCAGTTTGGGGGCCTCTGGGGCCAACGTCCTGACTTTC.

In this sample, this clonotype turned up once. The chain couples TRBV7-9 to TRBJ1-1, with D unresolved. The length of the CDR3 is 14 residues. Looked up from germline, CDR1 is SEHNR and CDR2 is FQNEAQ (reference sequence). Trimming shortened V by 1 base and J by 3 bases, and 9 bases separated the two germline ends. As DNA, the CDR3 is TGTGCCAGCAGCTTAGGATATAGGGACACTGAAGCTTTCTTT. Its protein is CASSLGYRDTEAFF. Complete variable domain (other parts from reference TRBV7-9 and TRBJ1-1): DTGVSQNPRHKITKRGQNVTFRCDPISEHNRLYWYRQTLGQGPEFLTYFQNEAQLEKSRLLSDRFSAERPKGSFSTLEIQRTEQGDSAMYLCASSLGYRDTEAFFGQGTRLTVV.

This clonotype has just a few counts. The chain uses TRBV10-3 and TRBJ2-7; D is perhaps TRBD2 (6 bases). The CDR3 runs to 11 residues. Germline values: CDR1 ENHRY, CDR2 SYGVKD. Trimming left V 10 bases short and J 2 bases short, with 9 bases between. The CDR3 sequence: CATGGAYEQYF. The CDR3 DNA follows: TGTGCCACCGGCGGGGCCTACGAGCAGTACTTC.

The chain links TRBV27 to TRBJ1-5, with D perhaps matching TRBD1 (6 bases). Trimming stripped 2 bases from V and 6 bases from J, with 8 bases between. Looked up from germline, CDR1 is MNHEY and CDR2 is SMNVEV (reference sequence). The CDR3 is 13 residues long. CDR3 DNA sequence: TGTGCCAGCAGTTTAAGGGGGACTCAGCCCCAGCATTTT. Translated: CASSLRGTQPQHF.

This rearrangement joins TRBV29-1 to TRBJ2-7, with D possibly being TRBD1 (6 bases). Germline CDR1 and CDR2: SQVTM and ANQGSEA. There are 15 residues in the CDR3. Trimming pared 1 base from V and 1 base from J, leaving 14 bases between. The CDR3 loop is CSVEALSQGSYEQYF. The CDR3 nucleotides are TGCAGCGTTGAAGCCTTATCCCAGGGGTCCTACGAGCAGTACTTC.

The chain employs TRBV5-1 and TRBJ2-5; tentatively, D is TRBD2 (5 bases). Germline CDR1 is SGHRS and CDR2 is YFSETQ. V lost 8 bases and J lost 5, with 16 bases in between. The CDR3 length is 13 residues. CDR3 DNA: TGCGCCAGTAGCGTGCGAGAGGAGGAGACCCAGTACTTC. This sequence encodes CASSVREEETQYF.

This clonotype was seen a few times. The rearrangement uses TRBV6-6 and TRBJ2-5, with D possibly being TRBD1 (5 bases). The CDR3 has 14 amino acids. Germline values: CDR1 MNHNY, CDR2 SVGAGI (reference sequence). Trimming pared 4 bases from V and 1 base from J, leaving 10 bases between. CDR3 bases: TGTGCCAGCAGTTCCTCAGGGCTCCAAGAGACCCAGTACTTC. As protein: CASSSSGLQETQYF.

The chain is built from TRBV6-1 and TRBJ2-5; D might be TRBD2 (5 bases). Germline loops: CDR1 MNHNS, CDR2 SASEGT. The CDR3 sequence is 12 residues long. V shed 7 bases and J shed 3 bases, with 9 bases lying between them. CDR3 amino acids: CASTDGEETQYF. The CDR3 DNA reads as TGTGCCAGCACCGACGGGGAAGAGACCCAGTACTTC.

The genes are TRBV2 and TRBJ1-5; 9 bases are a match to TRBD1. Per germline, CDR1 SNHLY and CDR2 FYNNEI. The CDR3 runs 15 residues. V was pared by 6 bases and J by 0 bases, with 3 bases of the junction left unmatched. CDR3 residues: CASRDRGYSNQPQHF. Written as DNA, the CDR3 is TGTGCCAGCAGAGACAGGGGGTATAGCAATCAGCCCCAGCATTTT.

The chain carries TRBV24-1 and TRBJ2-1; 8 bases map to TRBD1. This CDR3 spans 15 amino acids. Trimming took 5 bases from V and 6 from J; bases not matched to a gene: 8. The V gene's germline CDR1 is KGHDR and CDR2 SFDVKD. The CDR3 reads CATSGGRGRGNEQFF. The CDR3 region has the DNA TGTGCCACCAGTGGTGGCAGGGGGCGAGGCAATGAGCAGTTCTTC.

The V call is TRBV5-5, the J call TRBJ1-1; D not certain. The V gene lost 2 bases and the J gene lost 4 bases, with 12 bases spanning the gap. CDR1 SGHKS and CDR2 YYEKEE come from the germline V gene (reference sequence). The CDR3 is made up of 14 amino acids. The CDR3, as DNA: TGTGCCAGCAGCTTCCGGGGTAGCGGCACTGAAGCTTTCTTT. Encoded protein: CASSFRGSGTEAFF.

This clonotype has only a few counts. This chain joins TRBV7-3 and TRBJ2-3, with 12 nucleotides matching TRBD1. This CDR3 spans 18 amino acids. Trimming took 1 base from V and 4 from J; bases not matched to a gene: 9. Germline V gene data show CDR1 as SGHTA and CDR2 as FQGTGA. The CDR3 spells CASSLRARDRGRPDTQYF. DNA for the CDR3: TGTGCCAGCAGCTTAAGGGCCCGGGACAGGGGGCGACCAGATACGCAGTATTTT.

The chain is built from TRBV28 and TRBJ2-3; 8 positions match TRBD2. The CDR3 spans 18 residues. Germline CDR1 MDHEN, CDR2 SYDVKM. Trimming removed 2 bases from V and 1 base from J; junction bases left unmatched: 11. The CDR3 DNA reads TGTGCCAGCAGTTTAAACGCCCCCCGTAGCGGGGGCACAGATACGCAGTATTTT. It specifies CASSLNAPRSGGTDTQYF.

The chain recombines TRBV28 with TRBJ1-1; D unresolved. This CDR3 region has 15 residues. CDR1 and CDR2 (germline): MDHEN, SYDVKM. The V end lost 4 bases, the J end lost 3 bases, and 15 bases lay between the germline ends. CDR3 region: CASSSLGGMDTEAFF. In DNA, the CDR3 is TGTGCCAGCAGTTCCCTGGGAGGGATGGACACTGAAGCTTTCTTT.

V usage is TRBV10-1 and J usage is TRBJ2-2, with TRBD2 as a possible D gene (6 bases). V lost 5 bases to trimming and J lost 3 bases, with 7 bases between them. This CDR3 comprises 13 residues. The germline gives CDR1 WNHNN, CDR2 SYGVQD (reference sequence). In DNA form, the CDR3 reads TGCGCCAGCAGTCGGGACTACACCGGGGAGCTGTTTTTT. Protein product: CASSRDYTGELFF.

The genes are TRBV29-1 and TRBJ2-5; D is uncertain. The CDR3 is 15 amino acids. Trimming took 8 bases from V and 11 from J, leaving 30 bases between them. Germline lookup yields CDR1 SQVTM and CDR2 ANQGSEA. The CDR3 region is CSTIPATGSYNEQYF. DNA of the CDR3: TGCAGCACGATCCCTGCAACGGGCTCCTACAATGAGCAGTACTTC.

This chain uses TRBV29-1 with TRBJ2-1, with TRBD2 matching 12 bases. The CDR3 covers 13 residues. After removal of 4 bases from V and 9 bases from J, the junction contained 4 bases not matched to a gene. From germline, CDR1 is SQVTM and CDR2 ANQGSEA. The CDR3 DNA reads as TGCAGCGTTGCTAGCGGGAGGGCCAGTGAGCAGTTCTTC. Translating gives CSVASGRASEQFF.

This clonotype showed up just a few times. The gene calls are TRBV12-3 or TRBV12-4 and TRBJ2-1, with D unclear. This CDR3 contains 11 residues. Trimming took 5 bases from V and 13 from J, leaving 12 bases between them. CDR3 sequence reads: CASSNRFDQFF. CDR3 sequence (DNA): TGTGCCAGCAGTAACCGGTTTGACCAGTTCTTC.

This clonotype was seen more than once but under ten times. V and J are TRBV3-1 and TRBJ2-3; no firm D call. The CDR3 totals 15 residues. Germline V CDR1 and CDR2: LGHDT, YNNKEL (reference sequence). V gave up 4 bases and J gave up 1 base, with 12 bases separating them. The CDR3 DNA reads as TGTGCCAGCAGCCCGGACGGATCGGGCACAGATACGCAGTATTTT. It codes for CASSPDGSGTDTQYF.

The CDR3 is CSAPGPAGNEQFF. The DNA of the CDR3 is TGCAGTGCTCCCGGCCCGGCCGGCAATGAGCAGTTCTTC. The chain combines TRBV20-1 with TRBJ2-1; D unclear. V was shortened by 5 bases and J by 6 bases, with 14 bases between the two germline ends. CDR3 length: 13 amino acids. Germline lookup yields CDR1 DFQATT and CDR2 SNEGSKA (reference sequence).

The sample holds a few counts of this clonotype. In nucleotides, the CDR3 is TGTGCCAGCAGTGAATACGTAGCAAATTCCTACAATGAGCAGTTCTTC. Its translation: CASSEYVANSYNEQFF. The chain joins TRBV25-1 to TRBJ2-1; D uncertain. Per the germline V gene, CDR1 is MGHDK and CDR2 is SYGVNS. CDR3 length: 16 residues. Trimming stripped 0 bases from V and 1 base from J, with 10 bases between.